One and the same sample provided the 27 T cell receptor beta chains below, sequenced in a study of early T cells in non-severe SARS-CoV-2 infection. TCRdb independently ran MiXCR on the 5' RACE reads; one entry per CDR3 protein. The sample records about 34,000 distinct CDR3 sequences, about 7% being singletons. This specimen was whole blood, taken at baseline. All receptors come from an adult who was a healthcare worker with PCR-confirmed SARS-CoV-2 infection or an uninfected control (not recorded which).

This clonotype was detected only a few times. V gene TRBV5-5 combines with J gene TRBJ2-1, with 7 bases fitting TRBD1. Germline values: CDR1 SGHKS, CDR2 YYEKEE (reference sequence). V gave up 2 bases and J gave up 6 bases; unmatched junction bases: 2. The CDR3 extends over 13 amino acids. Written as DNA, the CDR3 is TGTGCCAGCAGCTTCTGGACAGGCAATGAGCAGTTCTTC. This encodes CASSFWTGNEQFF.

This clonotype was detected many times. The rearrangement joins TRBV7-2 to TRBJ2-3; TRBD2 aligns across 8 bases. The CDR3 consists of 15 residues. The junction had 5 bases not matched to a gene; V was cut back by 5 bases and J by 1 base. Germline assignment: CDR1 SGHTA and CDR2 FQGNSA. The CDR3 sequence is CASSLSGGRTDTQYF. For the CDR3, the DNA is TGTGCCAGCAGCCTCAGCGGGGGCCGCACAGATACGCAGTATTTT.

This clonotype came up many times. The chain employs TRBV20-1 and TRBJ2-1; D is undetermined. Deletions cut 0 bases from V and 8 bases from J, with 11 bases between. Germline CDR1 DFQATT, CDR2 SNEGSKA (reference sequence). The CDR3 has 13 amino acids. CDR3: CSARDLTVYEQFF. The DNA for the CDR3 is TGCAGTGCTAGAGATCTCACCGTATATGAGCAGTTCTTC.

This clonotype was observed a few times. This rearrangement joins TRBV28 to TRBJ2-3; D remains unclear. The CDR3 sequence is 15 residues long. Germline loops: CDR1 MDHEN, CDR2 SYDVKM. Trimming pared 3 bases from V and 2 bases from J, leaving 12 bases between. The CDR3: CASSFLEVYTDTQYF. CDR3 nucleotides: TGTGCCAGCAGTTTTCTGGAAGTTTACACAGATACGCAGTATTTT.

The V gene is TRBV7-9, the J gene TRBJ2-3; 11 bases match TRBD2. This CDR3 has 17 residues. The germline V gene encodes CDR1 SEHNR and CDR2 FQNEAQ (reference sequence). Germline trimming cut 5 bases from V and 3 bases from J; bases unmatched to any gene: 10. The CDR3 DNA follows: TGTGCCAGCAGCACGGGGACTAGCGGACTTGGGACAGATACGCAGTATTTT. Translating it yields CASSTGTSGLGTDTQYF. Looking up the rest from reference TRBV7-9 and TRBJ2-3 gives the full variable domain: DTGVSQNPRHKITKRGQNVTFRCDPISEHNRLYWYRQTLGQGPEFLTYFQNEAQLEKSRLLSDRFSAERPKGSFSTLEIQRTEQGDSAMYLCASSTGTSGLGTDTQYFGPGTRLTVL.

The gene calls are TRBV10-1 and TRBJ1-6; D remains unclear. Trimming cost V 3 bases and J 8 bases, with 5 bases left between them. The CDR3 consists of 12 residues. Germline-derived CDR1 and CDR2 are WNHNN and SYGVQD (reference sequence). CDR3 coding DNA: TGCGCCAGCAGTGACGGGGATTCACCCCTCCACTTT. Protein: CASSDGDSPLHF.

This clonotype was picked up a small number of times. The chain links TRBV24-1 to TRBJ2-3; unclear D gene. CDR1 is KGHDR and CDR2 is SFDVKD in the germline V gene. The V end was cut by 1 base, the J end by 4 bases, with 11 bases between. This CDR3 spans 15 amino acids. The CDR3 sequence is CATSDFRSPADTQYF. Written as DNA, the CDR3 is TGTGCCACCAGTGATTTCAGGTCCCCGGCAGATACGCAGTATTTT.

This clonotype was counted at least ten times. The genes are TRBV27 and TRBJ2-7; 8 bases line up with TRBD2. This CDR3 region has 14 residues. V lost 7 bases, J lost 3 bases, and 8 bases stayed unmatched. Germline values: CDR1 MNHEY, CDR2 SMNVEV (reference sequence). CDR3 loop: CASTPTGLGYEQYF. The CDR3 DNA reads TGTGCCAGCACCCCTACGGGACTAGGCTACGAGCAGTACTTC.

The genes are TRBV24-1 and TRBJ2-1; D may be TRBD1 or TRBD2 (6 bases each). Germline V lookup: CDR1 KGHDR, CDR2 SFDVKD. There are 13 residues in the CDR3. V shed 9 bases and J shed 2 bases, with 10 bases lying between them. The CDR3 spells CATGRDTYNEQFF. The CDR3 coding sequence is TGTGCCACCGGGCGGGACACCTACAATGAGCAGTTCTTC.

This clonotype was seen at least ten times. The J gene is TRBJ2-1, the V gene TRBV4-1, with a tentative D call TRBD1 (5 bases). There are 15 residues in the CDR3. CDR1 MGHRA and CDR2 YSYEKL come from the germline V gene. Trimming stripped 4 bases from V and 10 bases from J, with 20 bases between. CDR3 nucleotide sequence: TGCGCCAGCAGCCTCTCCAGGGCCCCGCTAGACGAGCAGTTCTTC. It translates to CASSLSRAPLDEQFF.

At least ten counts were recorded for this clonotype. The chain has TRBV20-1 and TRBJ2-7, with D possibly TRBD1 on 7 matching bases. CDR1 and CDR2 (germline): DFQATT, SNEGSKA (reference sequence). V lost 3 bases and J lost 3, with 18 bases in between. This CDR3 spans 15 amino acids. The CDR3 coding sequence is TGCAGTGCTAGCCCCTGGGGGGACAGTAACTACGAGCAGTACTTC. Protein: CSASPWGDSNYEQYF.

There are a few counts of this clonotype. The CDR3 region has the DNA TGTGCCAGCAGCTTAGATCGGACGAGAGCCCAGTACTTC. Translation gives CASSLDRTRAQYF. This rearrangement joins TRBV11-3 to TRBJ2-5; D unclear. V dropped 0 bases and J dropped 9 bases, with 11 bases sitting between them. This CDR3 contains 13 residues. From germline, CDR1 is SGHNT and CDR2 YENEEA.

This clonotype was observed a handful of times. The chain employs TRBV7-2 and TRBJ2-1; TRBD1 matches at 10 bases. The junction had 8 bases not matched to a gene; V was cut back by 5 bases and J by 7 bases. CDR3 length: 15 amino acids. CDR1 is SGHTA, CDR2 FQGNSA, per germline. The CDR3 region has the DNA TGTGCCAGCAGCCTAGACAGGGGGCCTATGAATGAGCAGTTCTTC. This sequence encodes CASSLDRGPMNEQFF.

This clonotype was counted between two and nine times. The chain is built from TRBV29-1 and TRBJ2-7, with D tentatively TRBD2 (5 bases). Germline CDR1 and CDR2: SQVTM and ANQGSEA. The V gene lost 3 bases and the J gene lost 2 bases, with 8 bases spanning the gap. CDR3 size: 12 residues. The CDR3 protein is CSVERAPYEQYF. The DNA of the CDR3 is TGCAGCGTTGAGCGGGCACCCTACGAGCAGTACTTC.

This clonotype was found many times. This sequence joins TRBV19 and TRBJ2-1, with TRBD2 matching over 9 bases. The germline V gene encodes CDR1 LNHDA and CDR2 SQIVND (reference sequence). There are 16 residues in the CDR3. With V trimmed by 6 bases and J by 10 bases, 16 bases remained unmatched. The CDR3 DNA sequence: TGTGCCAGTAGCCGAGTAGCGGGAGCCCAAGGTCAGGAGCAGTTCTTC. Protein sequence: CASSRVAGAQGQEQFF.

This clonotype was observed at least ten times. The CDR3 DNA reads as TGTGCCAGCAGCTCCGGACTAGCGGGAGGTTTTTACAATGAGCAGTTCTTC. Its translation is CASSSGLAGGFYNEQFF. This chain joins TRBV5-6 and TRBJ2-1; TRBD2 matches at 14 bases. Germline lookup yields CDR1 SGHDT and CDR2 YYEEEE. J lost 4 bases, V lost 3 bases, and 6 bases had no gene match. The CDR3 sequence is 17 residues long.

This clonotype appeared many times. The genes are TRBV20-1 and TRBJ1-1, with D perhaps TRBD1 (5 bases). CDR1 and CDR2 (germline): DFQATT, SNEGSKA (reference sequence). This CDR3 spans 14 amino acids. Trimming cost V 3 bases and J 1 base, with 12 bases left between them. CDR3 sequence: CSASHGGSNTEAFF. As DNA, the CDR3 is TGCAGTGCTAGTCACGGGGGGTCGAACACTGAAGCTTTCTTT.

At least ten counts were recorded for this clonotype. The V gene is TRBV29-1, the J gene TRBJ1-5, with D unresolved. The CDR3 totals 16 residues. Germline loops: CDR1 SQVTM, CDR2 ANQGSEA. The V end was cut by 5 bases, the J end by 0 bases, with 17 bases between. Written as DNA, the CDR3 is TGCAGCGTTATCTCTGGGTCTAATCCTAGCAATCAGCCCCAGCATTTT. It yields the protein CSVISGSNPSNQPQHF.

Only a few counts were recorded for this clonotype. The chain recombines TRBV18 with TRBJ2-1; D perhaps matches TRBD2 (6 bases). The length of the CDR3 is 12 residues. Germline values: CDR1 KGHSH, CDR2 LQKENI. V lost 2 bases to trimming and J lost 7 bases, with 6 bases between them. CDR3 nucleotides: TGTGCCAGCTCACCAGGGGGGAATGAGCAGTTCTTC. Translating it yields CASSPGGNEQFF.

The chain has TRBV20-1 and TRBJ2-5, with 7 bases fitting TRBD1. The V gene's germline CDR1 is DFQATT and CDR2 SNEGSKA (reference sequence). The CDR3 has 11 residues. Trimming took 7 bases from V and 2 from J; bases not matched to a gene: 1. CDR3 coding DNA: TGCAGTGGGGGACAGCAAGAGACCCAGTACTTC. Residues: CSGGQQETQYF.

This clonotype has only a few counts. The V gene is TRBV3-1, the J gene TRBJ2-6; possible D gene TRBD2, 6 bases. Per germline, CDR1 LGHDT and CDR2 YNNKEL (reference sequence). V lost 4 bases, J lost 4 bases, and 11 bases lay in between. The CDR3 runs to 15 residues. CDR3 sequence reads: CASSLGGPGANVLTF. DNA for the CDR3: TGTGCCAGCAGCCTCGGAGGGCCCGGGGCCAACGTCCTGACTTTC.

This chain joins TRBV5-3 and TRBJ2-7, with D unresolved. TRBV5-3 carries the ORF label, with uncertain function. CDR3 length: 15 amino acids. Trimming stripped 1 base from V and 2 bases from J, with 13 bases between. The CDR3 here is CARSLTSSGPYEQYF. DNA of the CDR3: TGTGCCAGAAGCTTGACCTCCAGTGGTCCCTACGAGCAGTACTTC.

The V call is TRBV12-3 or TRBV12-4, the J call TRBJ2-5; D is tentatively TRBD1 or TRBD2 (5 bases each). V shed 3 bases and J shed 4 bases, with 15 bases lying between them. CDR3 length: 15 amino acids. The CDR3, as DNA: TGTGCCAGCAGTTTTCCTGAGGGGAGTCGAGAGACCCAGTACTTC. Residues: CASSFPEGSRETQYF.

Only a few counts were recorded for this clonotype. The CDR3 sequence: CASLPLGSSYNEQFF. The CDR3 DNA reads TGTGCCAGCCTTCCGTTGGGGAGCTCCTACAATGAGCAGTTCTTC. V gene TRBV6-5 combines with J gene TRBJ2-1, with a tentative D call TRBD2 (5 bases). V was shortened by 8 bases and J by 0 bases, with 14 bases between the two germline ends. CDR1 and CDR2 (germline): MNHEY, SVGAGI. The CDR3 loop spans 15 amino acids.

The sample holds many counts of this clonotype. V is TRBV20-1 and J is TRBJ1-5, with 10 bases aligning to TRBD1. The CDR3 sequence is 15 residues long. V dropped 4 bases and J dropped 2; count of bases not matched to a gene: 5. CDR1 and CDR2 (germline): DFQATT, SNEGSKA (reference sequence). CDR3 residues: CSANPGTGGNQPQHF. DNA of the CDR3: TGCAGTGCTAACCCCGGGACAGGGGGCAATCAGCCCCAGCATTTT.

Judged by abundance, this clonotype is medium-sized (0.01 to 0.1%). The rearrangement links TRBV7-8 to TRBJ2-3; possibly TRBD2 for D (5 bases). There are 14 residues in the CDR3. Germline values: CDR1 SGHVS, CDR2 FQNEAQ. Trimming left V 8 bases short and J 0 bases short, with 12 bases between. CDR3 in amino acids: CASALGVSTDTQYF. In DNA, the CDR3 is TGTGCCAGCGCCCTCGGGGTTAGCACAGATACGCAGTATTTT.

This clonotype was seen more than once but under ten times. The rearrangement uses TRBV7-2 and TRBJ2-3; D ambiguous. In germline, CDR1 is SGHTA, CDR2 FQGNSA. The CDR3 is 14 amino acids. V gave up 5 bases and J gave up 1 base, with 10 bases separating them. The CDR3 spells CASSRGPGTDTQYF. CDR3 DNA: TGTGCCAGCAGCCGTGGTCCGGGCACAGATACGCAGTATTTT.